This TCR beta chain emerged from a study of CD8+ T cells in alopecia areata. As for the study in general: Once tofacitinib had been taken for 6 to 18 months, 6 months off drug followed.

Notes on this clone: Antigen: not known.

Study observations and caveats: Many expanded lesional clones stayed in scalp and blood while on tofacitinib.

The treatment was: oral pan-JAK inhibitor, 5-10 mg twice daily. Sorting from PBMCs produced CD4+ and CD8+ T cells. The CDR3 sequence is 14 residues long. The germline CDR1 and CDR2 sequences are SGHDN and FVKESK. The V end lost 0 bases, the J end lost 10 bases, and 15 bases lay between the germline ends. Extracted RNA was reverse transcribed into cDNA, the sequencing template. Only in-frame clones appear in the TCRdb table, and some are missing; sequencing was by immunoSEQ multiplex PCR. This sample has hundreds of thousands of clones, with 60% found just once. The sample was CD4+ T cells sorted from blood, taken around week 54, from a patient treated with tofacitinib. This sequence originates from a human donor with alopecia areata. This chain uses TRBV14 with TRBJ1-1; the D is unclear. This CDR3 is CASSQDKRLSAAFF. The CDR3 DNA follows: TGTGCCAGCAGCCAAGATAAACGGTTGTCAGCAGCTTTCTTT. Using reference TRBV14 and TRBJ1-1 for the parts outside the CDR3, the full variable domain is EAGVTQFPSHSVIEKGQTVTLRCDPISGHDNLYWYRRVMGKEIKFLLHFVKESKQDESGMPNNRFLAERTGGTYSTLKVQPAELEDSGVYFCASSQDKRLSAAFFGQGTRLTVV.